This TCR beta chain appears in the sequencing data of a study of cytomegalovirus exposure and HLA in healthy donors. PCR was performed using 60 Vbeta and 13 Jbeta primers. Measured with immunoSEQ multiplex PCR; TCRdb has only the in-frame clones, and not every one. The sample has 120,000 or so clones, 77% seen once; the top ten hold less than 6%. Study-wide results and limits: Differences between HLA loci emerged in a later analysis of TCR association rates, with DRB1 most and HLA-C fewest.

This clone occurred once. What it binds is not known. After removal of 6 bases from V and 3 bases from J, the junction contained 6 bases not matched to a gene. This CDR3 spans 14 amino acids. CDR1 MNHNY and CDR2 SVGAGI come from the germline V gene (reference sequence). The sequence derives from a man aged 18 to 30 in good health and CMV-seropositive. The sample was PBMCs. This chain uses TRBV6-6 with TRBJ1-1; 8 bases fit TRBD1. The CDR3 sequence is CASRWGQADTEAFF. For the CDR3, the DNA is TGTGCCAGCAGATGGGGACAGGCGGACACTGAAGCTTTCTTT.